This TCR beta chain is from a study of identical twins (TCRdb year 2016). For context, the study as a whole: TCR alpha and beta repertoires from monozygotic twins, unrelated adults of various ages and cord blood were deep-sequenced to test whether fetal clonotypes persist. To rule out contamination, replicate twin experiments were performed at different times with different library preparation protocols. Findings and caveats that apply to the study as a whole: Abundant cord blood beta clonotypes had fewer insertions, young adult naive repertoires showed a similar but weaker trend, and memory repertoires showed no such trend. Zero-insertion analyses could be partly confounded by invariant T cells such as MAIT and iNKT, though diverse VJ usage argued against such confounding for most clonotypes. Because the same donors could not be followed over many years, the conclusions depended on cross-sectional statistical analysis. Compared with coincidental sharing between unrelated individuals, out-of-frame TCR alpha sequences shared between twins had an excess of sequences with low generation probability. The excess sharing between twins in beta out-of-frame sequences was weaker because fewer shared sequences reduced the signal-to-noise ratio. In monozygotic twins, recombination models systematically underestimated out-of-frame TCR alpha sharing, but the models matched the sharing seen between unrelated individuals.

This clonotype has only a few counts. Its antigen is unknown. The sample holds no much larger clone one base away, and base qualities are not on file. Every donor in the study was a healthy Caucasian. Three unrelated non-twin adults were additionally sequenced: a male aged 18 to 29, a male aged 50 to 59 and a female aged 50 to 59. Miltenyi CD45RO+ enrichment and human naive T-cell isolation kits were used to isolate memory (CD45RO+) and naive T cells from PBMC. In the germline V gene, CDR1 corresponds to SGHRS and CDR2 to YFSETQ. The CDR3 starts with the cysteine, ends with the phenylalanine, and has 15 residues. CDR3 DNA only is kept here, 45 bases in frame from base 1. V and J are trimmed by 4 bases and 5 bases, and the gene matches miss 5 bases of the junction. The library was built by means of 5' RACE. The reads were generated on an Illumina HiSeq 2000. A universal primer binding site was introduced by template switching, and a unique molecular identifier was present in the final cDNA, enabling accurate counting of TCR cDNA molecules. First-strand cDNA for TCR alpha and beta chains was synthesized from specific primers in the conserved constant-segment region. To control for contamination, each cDNA library was double barcoded with a SMART-Mk sample barcode plus Illumina barcodes. Two successive PCR steps introduced TruSeq adapter sequences along with Illumina sample barcodes. The Illumina HiSeq platform was used with custom primers to sequence TCR alpha and beta cDNA libraries. The original methods were these. Unique molecular identifiers were extracted from raw reads with MiGEC, and CDR3 positions were determined with MiXCR. Recombination models were inferred per individual with the repgenHMM and IGoR tools using an EM algorithm. Shared clonotype analysis was performed with the tcR package in R, normalizing sharing by the product of cloneset sizes. To study raw recombination without the effects of thymic and clonal selection, out-of-frame nonproductive sequences were analyzed. In TCRdb, the public reads were trimmed at Q25 with fastp and aligned with MiXCR, with productive beta chains retained. Every entry covers one CDR3 protein and lists the most common genes and DNA from its rows. None of the V and J calls come from the authors' own analysis; TCRdb made them. In all, the sample holds 420,000 or so distinct CDR3 sequences, and approximately 17% of those were seen once. The top ten hold approximately 12% of the sample.

The clonotype comes from a man aged 45-65 years in good health. The specimen sequenced was naive T cells sorted from blood. The sample's cell subset or site label is to be understood as: cells isolated with a human naive T-cell isolation kit. The chain employs TRBV5-1 and TRBJ2-5; TRBD2 fits 13 bases in the junction. This receptor carries the CDR3 CASSPGTSGIETQYF. The DNA sequence follows: TGCGCCAGCAGCCCCGGGACTAGCGGGATTGAGACCCAGTACTTC.